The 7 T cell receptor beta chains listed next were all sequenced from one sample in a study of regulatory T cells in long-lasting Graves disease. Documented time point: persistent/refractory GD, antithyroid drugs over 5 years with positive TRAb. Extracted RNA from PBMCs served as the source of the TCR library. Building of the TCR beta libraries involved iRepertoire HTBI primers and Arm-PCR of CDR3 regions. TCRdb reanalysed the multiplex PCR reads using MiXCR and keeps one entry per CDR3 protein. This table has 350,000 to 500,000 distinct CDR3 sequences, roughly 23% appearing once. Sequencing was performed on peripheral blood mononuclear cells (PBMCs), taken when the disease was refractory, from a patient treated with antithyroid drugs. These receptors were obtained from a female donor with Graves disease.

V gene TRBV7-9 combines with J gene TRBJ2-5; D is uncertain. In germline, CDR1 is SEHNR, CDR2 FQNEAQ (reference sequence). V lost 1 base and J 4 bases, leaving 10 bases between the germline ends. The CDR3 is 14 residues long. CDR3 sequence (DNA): TGTGCCAGCAGCTTAGAACAGCTTGTAGAGACCCAGTACTTC. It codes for CASSLEQLVETQYF.

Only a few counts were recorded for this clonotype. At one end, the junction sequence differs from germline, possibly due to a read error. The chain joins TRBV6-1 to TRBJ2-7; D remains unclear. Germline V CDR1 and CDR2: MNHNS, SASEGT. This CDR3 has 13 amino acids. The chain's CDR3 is CASSDYPSYEQCF. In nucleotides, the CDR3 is TGTGCCAGCAGTGACTACCCTTCCTACGAGCAGTGCTTC.

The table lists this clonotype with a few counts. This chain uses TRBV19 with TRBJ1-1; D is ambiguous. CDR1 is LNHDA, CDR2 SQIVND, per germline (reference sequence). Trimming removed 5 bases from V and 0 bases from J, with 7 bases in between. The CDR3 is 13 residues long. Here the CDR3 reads CASSATLNTEAFF. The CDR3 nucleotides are TGTGCCAGTAGTGCGACATTGAACACTGAAGCTTTCTTT. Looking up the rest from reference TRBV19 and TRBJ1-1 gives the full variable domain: DGGITQSPKYLFRKEGQNVTLSCEQNLNHDAMYWYRQDPGQGLRLIYYSQIVNDFQKGDIAEGYSVSREKKESFPLTVTSAQKNPTAFYLCASSATLNTEAFFGQGTRLTVV.

CDR3: CASSVWAGDTEQYF. Written as DNA, the CDR3 is TGTGCCAGCAGTGTCTGGGCGGGAGATACCGAGCAGTACTTC. The rearrangement joins TRBV6-1 to TRBJ2-7, with 7 bases aligning to TRBD2. V was pared by 4 bases and J by 6 bases, with 9 bases of the junction left unmatched. The CDR3 is made up of 14 amino acids. Germline V CDR1 and CDR2: MNHNS, SASEGT.

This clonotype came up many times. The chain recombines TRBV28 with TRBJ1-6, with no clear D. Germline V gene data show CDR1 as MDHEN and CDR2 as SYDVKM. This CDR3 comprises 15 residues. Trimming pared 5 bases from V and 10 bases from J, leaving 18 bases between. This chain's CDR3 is CASSPDRGQGSPLHF. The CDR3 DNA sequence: TGTGCCAGCAGTCCTGATCGGGGTCAAGGATCACCCCTCCACTTT.

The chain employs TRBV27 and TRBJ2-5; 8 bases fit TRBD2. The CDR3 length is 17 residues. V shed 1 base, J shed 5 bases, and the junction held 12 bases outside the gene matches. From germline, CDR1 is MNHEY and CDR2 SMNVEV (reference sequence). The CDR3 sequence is CASSLWGAGATQETQYF. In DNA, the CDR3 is TGTGCCAGCAGTTTATGGGGAGCGGGGGCCACTCAGGAGACCCAGTACTTC.

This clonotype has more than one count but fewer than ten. CDR3 loop: CASSLARTSGSYEQYF. DNA of the CDR3: TGTGCCAGCAGTTTGGCAAGGACTAGCGGGAGTTACGAGCAGTACTTC. The chain is built from TRBV28 and TRBJ2-7; 13 nucleotides match TRBD2. CDR1 and CDR2 (germline): MDHEN, SYDVKM. This CDR3 region has 16 residues. Germline trimming cut 3 bases from V and 4 bases from J; bases unmatched to any gene: 6.